This T cell receptor beta chain appears in the sequencing data of a study of response to subunit inactivated influenza vaccine. As for this clonotype: No antigen is known for it.

Study observations and caveats: Authors suggested seasonal influenza vaccinations each recruit few new T cells.

There are 16 residues in the CDR3. J gave up 2 bases and V 5 bases, and 10 bases lay outside the gene matches. Per the germline V gene, CDR1 is MDHEN and CDR2 is SYDVKM. TCRdb recomputed calls from the RT-PCR reads with MiXCR, one row per CDR3 protein. The table records around 710,000 distinct CDR3 sequences, roughly 14% of them present only once. The chain joins TRBV28 to TRBJ2-3; 7 bases agree with TRBD1. The specimen comprised PBMCs from blood, sampled approximately 15 days before vaccination. The TCR comes from a man aged 50-60 years who received an inactivated influenza vaccine. CDR3 bases: TGTGCCAGCAGTCCCACTCAGGGGGTTGTCACAGATACGCAGTATTTT. Its protein product is CASSPTQGVVTDTQYF.